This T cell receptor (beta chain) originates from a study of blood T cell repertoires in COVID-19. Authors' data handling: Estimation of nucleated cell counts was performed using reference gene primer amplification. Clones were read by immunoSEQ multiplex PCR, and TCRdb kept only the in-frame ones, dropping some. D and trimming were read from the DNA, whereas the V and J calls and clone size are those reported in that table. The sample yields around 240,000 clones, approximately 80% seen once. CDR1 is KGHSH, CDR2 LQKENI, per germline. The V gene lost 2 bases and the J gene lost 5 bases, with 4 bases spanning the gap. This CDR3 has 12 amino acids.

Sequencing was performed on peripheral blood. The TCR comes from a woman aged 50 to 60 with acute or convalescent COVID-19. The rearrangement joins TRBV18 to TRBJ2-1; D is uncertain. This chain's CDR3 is CASSPTDNEQFF. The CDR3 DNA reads TGTGCCAGCTCACCAACAGACAATGAGCAGTTCTTC.